This T cell receptor (beta chain) was sequenced during a study of blood T cells in healthy people across ages. General study points: The study regarded diversity estimates from one million T cells as underestimates.

This CDR3 comprises 14 residues. Germline CDR1 reads SGHTA; CDR2 reads FQGNSA. V was pared by 1 base and J by 4 bases, with 10 bases between. The sample holds a few counts of this clonotype. Its target is unknown. PCR was performed a second time for about 7 to 12 cycles using a sample-barcoded 5' primer and a J-beta primer mix. TCRdb reanalysed the 5' RACE reads using MiXCR and keeps one entry per CDR3 protein. The repertoire consists of around 1.5 million distinct CDR3 sequences, with around 39% occurring once and the leading ten covering approximately 7.9%. Per sample, a minimum of 6 million PBMCs were isolated.

The rearrangement uses TRBV7-2 and TRBJ1-1; perhaps TRBD1 as D (5 bases). The source is a woman aged 18-29 years in good health. Specimen: blood. The CDR3 loop is CASSLVGEGTEAFF. The CDR3 DNA reads TGTGCCAGCAGCTTAGTGGGGGAGGGCACTGAAGCTTTCTTT.